The T cell receptor beta chain described here comes from a study of T cell responses to AZD1222 COVID-19 vaccine. Whole-study results and caveats: Receipt of two AZD1222 doses was followed by a rise in Spike-specific TCR breadth and depth. Unmutated variant regions are reportedly targeted by nearly half of spike-specific TCRs. Repertoires were collected only later (after the peak T cell response had occurred).

With regard to this clone: Its specificity is unknown.

Profiled with immunoSEQ multiplex PCR; TCRdb holds only in-frame clones, not every one. The sample contains 150,000 to 170,000 clones, 86% of which appear only once. V was trimmed by 2 bases and J by 0 bases, leaving 20 bases between them. The CDR3 extends over 18 amino acids. Germline loops: CDR1 SGHTA, CDR2 FQGNSA. This TCR derives from an adult in good health. This sequence joins TRBV7-2 and TRBJ2-7; no definite D call. The sequences come from peripheral blood, collected on day 0 of MenACWY control vaccination. This CDR3 reads CASSLRMVRQTTSYEQYF. CDR3 nucleotide sequence: TGTGCCAGCAGCTTAAGGATGGTGCGGCAGACGACCTCCTACGAGCAGTACTTC.